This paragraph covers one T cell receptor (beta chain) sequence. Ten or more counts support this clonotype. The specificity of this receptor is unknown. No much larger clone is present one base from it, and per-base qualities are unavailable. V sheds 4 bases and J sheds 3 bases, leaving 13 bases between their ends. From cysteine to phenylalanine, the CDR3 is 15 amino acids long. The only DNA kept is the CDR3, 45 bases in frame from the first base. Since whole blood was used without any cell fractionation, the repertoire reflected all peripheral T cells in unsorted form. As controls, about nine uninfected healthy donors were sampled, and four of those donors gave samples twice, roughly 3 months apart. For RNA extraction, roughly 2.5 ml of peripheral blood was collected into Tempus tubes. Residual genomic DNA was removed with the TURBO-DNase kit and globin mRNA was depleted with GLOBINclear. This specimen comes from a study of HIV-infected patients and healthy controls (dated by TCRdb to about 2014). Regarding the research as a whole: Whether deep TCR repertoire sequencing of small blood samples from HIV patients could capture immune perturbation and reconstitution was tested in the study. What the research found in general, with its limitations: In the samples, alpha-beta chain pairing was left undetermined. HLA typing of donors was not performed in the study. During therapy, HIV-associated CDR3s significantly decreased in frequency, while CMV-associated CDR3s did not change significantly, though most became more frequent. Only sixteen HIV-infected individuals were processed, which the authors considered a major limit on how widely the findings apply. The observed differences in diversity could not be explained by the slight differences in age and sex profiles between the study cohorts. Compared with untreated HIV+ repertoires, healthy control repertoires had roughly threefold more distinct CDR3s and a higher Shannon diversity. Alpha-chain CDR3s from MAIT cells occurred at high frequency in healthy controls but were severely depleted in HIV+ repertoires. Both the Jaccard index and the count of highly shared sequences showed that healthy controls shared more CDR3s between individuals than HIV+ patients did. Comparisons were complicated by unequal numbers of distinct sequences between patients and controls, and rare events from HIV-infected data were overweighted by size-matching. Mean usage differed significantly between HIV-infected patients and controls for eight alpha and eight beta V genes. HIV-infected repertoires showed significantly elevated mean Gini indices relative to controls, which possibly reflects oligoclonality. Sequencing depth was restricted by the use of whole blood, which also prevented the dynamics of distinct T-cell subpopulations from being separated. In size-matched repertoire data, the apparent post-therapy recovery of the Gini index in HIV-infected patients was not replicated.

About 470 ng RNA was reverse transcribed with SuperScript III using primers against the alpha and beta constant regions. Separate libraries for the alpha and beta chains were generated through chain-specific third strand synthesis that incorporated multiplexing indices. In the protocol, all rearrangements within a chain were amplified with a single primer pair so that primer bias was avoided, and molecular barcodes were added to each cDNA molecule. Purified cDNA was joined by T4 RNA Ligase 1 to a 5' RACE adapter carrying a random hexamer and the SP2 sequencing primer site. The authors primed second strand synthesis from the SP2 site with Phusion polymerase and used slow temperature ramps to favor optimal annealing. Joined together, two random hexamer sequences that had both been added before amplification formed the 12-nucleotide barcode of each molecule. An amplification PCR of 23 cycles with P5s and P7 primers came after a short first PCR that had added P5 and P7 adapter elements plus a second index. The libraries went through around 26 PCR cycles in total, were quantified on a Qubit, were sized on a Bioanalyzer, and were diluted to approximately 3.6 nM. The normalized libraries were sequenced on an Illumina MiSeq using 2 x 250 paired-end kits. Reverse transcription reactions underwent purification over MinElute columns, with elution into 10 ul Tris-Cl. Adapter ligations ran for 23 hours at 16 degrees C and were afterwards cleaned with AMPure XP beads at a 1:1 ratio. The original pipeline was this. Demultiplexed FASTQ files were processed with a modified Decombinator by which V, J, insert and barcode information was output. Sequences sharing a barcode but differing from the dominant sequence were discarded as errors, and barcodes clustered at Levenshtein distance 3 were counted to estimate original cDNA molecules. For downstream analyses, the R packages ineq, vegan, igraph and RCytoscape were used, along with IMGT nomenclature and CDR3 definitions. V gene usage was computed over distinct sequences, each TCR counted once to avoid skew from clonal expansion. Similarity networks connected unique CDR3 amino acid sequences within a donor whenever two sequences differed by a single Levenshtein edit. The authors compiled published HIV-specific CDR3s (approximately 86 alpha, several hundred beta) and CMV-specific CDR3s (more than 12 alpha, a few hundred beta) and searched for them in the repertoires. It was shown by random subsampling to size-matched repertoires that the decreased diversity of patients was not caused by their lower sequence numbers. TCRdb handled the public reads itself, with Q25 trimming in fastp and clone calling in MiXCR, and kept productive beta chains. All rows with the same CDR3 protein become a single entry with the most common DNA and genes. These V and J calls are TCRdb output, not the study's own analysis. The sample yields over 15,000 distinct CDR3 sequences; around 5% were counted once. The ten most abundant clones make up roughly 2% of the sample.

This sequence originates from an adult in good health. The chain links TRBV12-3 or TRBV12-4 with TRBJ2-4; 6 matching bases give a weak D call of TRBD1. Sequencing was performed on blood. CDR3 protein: CASSSLPGHKNIQYF. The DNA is TGTGCCAGCAGTTCCCTCCCGGGACACAAAAACATTCAGTACTTC.